Shown below are 8 T cell receptor beta chains from a single sample sequenced in a study of cytomegalovirus exposure and HLA in healthy donors. The PCR ran on 60 Vbeta and 13 Jbeta primers. This table comes from immunoSEQ multiplex PCR, and its TCRdb copy is limited to in-frame clones, with some not included. The sample includes approximately 170,000 clones, around 78% seen only once; the top ten take 7%. The sequenced sample was PBMCs. These receptors came from a middle-aged woman in good health and CMV-seropositive.

The V gene is TRBV29-1, the J gene TRBJ1-4; D unresolved. This CDR3 has 13 residues. Germline V gene sequence: CDR1 SQVTM, CDR2 ANQGSEA. Deletions cut 4 bases from V and 7 bases from J, with 13 bases between. The CDR3 is CSVVGEVREKLFF. Here the CDR3 DNA reads TGCAGCGTTGTCGGGGAGGTGCGTGAAAAACTGTTTTTT.

The chain joins TRBV4-3 to TRBJ2-5, with 9 bases fitting TRBD2. The CDR3 runs to 17 residues. J was trimmed by 4 bases and V by 6 bases; bases with no gene match: 15. Germline lookup yields CDR1 LGHNA and CDR2 YSLEER. The CDR3 is CASSHTLGRGGSETQYF. The CDR3 DNA sequence: TGCGCCAGCAGTCATACATTGGGGCGGGGGGGCTCAGAGACCCAGTACTTC.

The V gene is TRBV7-9, the J gene TRBJ2-5; D may be TRBD1 (5 bases). This CDR3 is 15 amino acids long. Trimming took off 1 base at V and 1 base at J, with 10 bases between the two ends. Germline V CDR1 and CDR2: SEHNR, FQNEAQ (reference sequence). The chain's CDR3 is CASSLGQGTQETQYF. DNA for the CDR3: TGTGCCAGCAGCTTAGGGCAGGGAACCCAAGAGACCCAGTACTTC.

The V and J genes are TRBV4-2 and TRBJ2-5; 12 nucleotides match TRBD2. The J call may not be correct, given that the DNA end is closer to TRBJ2-7. The length of the CDR3 is 18 residues. The germline V gene encodes CDR1 LGHNA and CDR2 YNFKEQ. The CDR3, as DNA: TGTGCCAGCAGCCAAGATCCCGTTGGACTAGCGGGGACCTACGAGCAGTACTTC. This codes for CASSQDPVGLAGTYEQYF.

This clone was seen more than once but under ten times. V gene TRBV7-8 combines with J gene TRBJ2-1; the D is unclear. Germline CDR1 SGHVS, CDR2 FQNEAQ. The germline V and J ends were trimmed by 3 bases and 2 bases, with 8 bases remaining between them. This CDR3 spans 14 amino acids. CDR3: CASSLRWAYNEQFF. In DNA form, the CDR3 reads TGTGCCAGCAGCTTGAGGTGGGCCTACAATGAGCAGTTCTTC.

This chain's CDR3 is CASNTGTTEAFF. For the CDR3, the DNA is TGTGCCAGTAACACAGGGACCACTGAAGCTTTCTTT. The chain recombines TRBV19 with TRBJ1-1, with D perhaps matching TRBD1 (6 bases). Germline CDR1 LNHDA, CDR2 SQIVND (reference sequence). CDR3 size: 12 residues. The V and J ends lost 7 bases and 4 bases respectively, with 10 bases between them.

The rearrangement uses TRBV18 and TRBJ2-3; TRBD1 agrees at 9 bases. In germline, CDR1 is KGHSH, CDR2 LQKENI. The CDR3 is made up of 15 amino acids. Unmatched junction bases numbered 4, after V lost 3 bases and J lost 3 bases. The CDR3 coding sequence is TGTGCCAGCTCACCGGGACAGGGTTTAACAGATACGCAGTATTTT. Its translation is CASSPGQGLTDTQYF.

For the CDR3, the DNA is TGTGCCAGCAGCTTAATCAGGGGTTTTATGAACACTGAAGCTTTCTTT. Amino acid sequence: CASSLIRGFMNTEAFF. This rearrangement joins TRBV7-2 to TRBJ1-1; a weak D match, TRBD1 (6 bases). The V end was cut by 2 bases, the J end by 0 bases, with 13 bases between. The CDR3 is made up of 16 amino acids. Germline V gene sequence: CDR1 SGHTA, CDR2 FQGNSA.